These T cell receptor beta chains were read from a single sample in a study of blood T cell repertoires in COVID-19. Generated by immunoSEQ multiplex PCR, the TCRdb table keeps only in-frame clones and is missing some. This sample carries 350,000 to 400,000 clones, over 85% of them seen once, and the ten largest clones take 1.7%. The sequencing sample was made of PBMCs or T cells enriched from blood (not recorded which). These receptors were obtained from a woman in her thirties who had recovered from COVID-19. Both conserved end residues are part of each CDR3. The D gene is left open where the match is weak. Only part of the rows carry a size: once, few, many, or a class if the clone is expanded.

j_call d_call clone_size v_call cdr3_aa cdr3_nt
TRBJ1-1 . . TRBV7-3 CASSLSELNTEAFF TGTGCCAGCAGCTTATCGGAGTTGAACACTGAAGCTTTCTTT
TRBJ2-2 TRBD2 once TRBV4-1 CASSRLAGGMTGELFF TGCGCCAGCAGTCGACTAGCGGGAGGTATGACCGGGGAGCTGTTTTTT
TRBJ2-3 . . TRBV3-1/TRBV3-2 CASSGASTDTQYF TGTGCCAGCAGCGGAGCTAGCACAGATACGCAGTATTTT
TRBJ2-1 TRBD2 . TRBV5-1 CASSPIPSGSPYNEQFF TGCGCCAGCAGCCCCATACCTAGCGGGTCCCCCTACAATGAGCAGTTCTTC
TRBJ1-2 TRBD1 once TRBV4-2 CASSLRDSRDGYTF TGTGCCAGCAGCCTACGGGACAGTCGGGATGGCTACACCTTC
TRBJ2-7 . . TRBV5-1 CASSVTGTRAYEQYF TGCGCCAGCAGCGTCACCGGGACAAGAGCCTACGAGCAGTACTTC
TRBJ2-7 TRBD1 many TRBV4-3 CASSQDFLPGQDLQQYF TGCGCCAGCAGCCAAGACTTCCTCCCGGGACAGGACCTGCAGCAGTACTTC
TRBJ1-3 . . TRBV27 CASSLSGSGNTIYF TGTGCCAGCAGCCTTTCGGGCTCTGGAAACACCATATATTTT
TRBJ1-5 . . TRBV5-1 CASRPGTGVNQPQHF TGCGCCAGCAGACCCGGGACGGGGGTCAATCAGCCCCAGCATTTT
TRBJ1-2 TRBD1 . TRBV12-5 CASGSPRRGPNGGYTF TGTGCTAGTGGTTCCCCTCGTAGGGGGCCTAACGGAGGCTACACCTTC
TRBJ1-5 . few TRBV6-5 CASSTGLYQPQHF TGTGCCAGCAGTACAGGGTTGTACCAGCCCCAGCATTTT
TRBJ1-2 . . TRBV6-2/TRBV6-3 CASSYGGPYRF TGTGCCAGCAGTTACGGAGGACCTTACCGCTTC
TRBJ2-1 . . TRBV5-1 CASSLASSPHNEQFF TGCGCCAGCAGCTTGGCATCTAGCCCCCACAATGAGCAGTTCTTC
TRBJ1-6 . . TRBV9 CASSVGGSDSPLHF TGTGCCAGCAGCGTAGGAGGGAGTGATTCACCCCTCCACTTT
TRBJ1-3 . once TRBV30 CAWSVLGEAGNTIYF TGTGCCTGGAGTGTACTCGGGGAGGCGGGAAACACCATATATTTT
TRBJ2-3 TRBD2 . TRBV5-1 CASSYGLAGGRGTDTQYF TGCGCCAGCAGCTATGGACTAGCGGGAGGGAGGGGCACAGATACGCAGTATTTT
TRBJ2-1 TRBD2 . TRBV7-3 CASMLAGEKGNEQFF TGTGCCAGCATGCTAGCGGGAGAGAAGGGCAATGAGCAGTTCTTC
TRBJ1-4 . . TRBV7-9 CASSLDLGANEKLFF TGTGCCAGCAGCCTCGATCTGGGAGCTAATGAAAAACTGTTTTTT
TRBJ1-3 TRBD1 . TRBV5-1 CASSLLGQDAAGNTIYF TGCGCCAGCAGCTTACTAGGACAGGACGCTGCTGGAAACACCATATATTTT
TRBJ2-5 TRBD1 . TRBV5-4 CASSPYLRDRVLQETQYF TGTGCCAGCAGCCCATATCTTCGGGACAGGGTACTACAAGAGACCCAGTACTTC
TRBJ1-6 . . TRBV20-1 CSASTGNSPLHF TGCAGTGCTAGTACAGGGAATTCACCCCTCCACTTT
TRBJ2-7 TRBD2 . TRBV28 CASSPGPSGGGRYEQYF TGTGCCAGCAGCCCCGGTCCTAGCGGGGGGGGTCGCTACGAGCAGTACTTC
TRBJ1-5 TRBD1 . TRBV19 CAGGQGYNQPQHF TGTGCCGGCGGACAGGGCTACAATCAGCCCCAGCATTTT
TRBJ2-1 TRBD2 . TRBV7-3 CASSSLAGVSHEQFF TGTGCCAGCAGCTCACTAGCGGGAGTTAGCCATGAGCAGTTCTTC
TRBJ2-3 . . TRBV11-1 CASSLDRDTQYF TGTGCCAGCAGCTTAGACAGAGATACGCAGTATTTT
TRBJ2-4 TRBD2 . TRBV5-1 CASSFEAGGRVNIQYF TGCGCCAGCAGCTTCGAGGCGGGGGGCCGAGTAAACATTCAGTACTTC
TRBJ2-3 TRBD2 once TRBV12-5 CASGRSGADTQYF TGTGCTAGCGGGAGGTCGGGGGCAGATACGCAGTATTTT
TRBJ1-1 . . TRBV15 CATSRVDRGYTEAFF TGTGCCACCAGCAGAGTGGATAGGGGATATACTGAAGCTTTCTTT
TRBJ2-7 TRBD1 . TRBV7-9 CASSPGQGTREQYF TGTGCCAGCAGTCCGGGACAGGGTACTCGTGAGCAGTACTTC
TRBJ1-6 . once TRBV7-2 CASSLTRVVNSPLHF TGTGCCAGCAGCTTAACTAGGGTTGTAAATTCACCCCTCCACTTT
TRBJ2-2 TRBD1 . TRBV19 CASRRTGGNTGELFF TGTGCCAGTAGGAGAACAGGGGGGAACACCGGGGAGCTGTTTTTT
TRBJ2-7 TRBD2 . TRBV11-1 CASAMGPGGSSYEQYF TGTGCCAGCGCCATGGGTCCGGGAGGTTCCTCCTACGAGCAGTACTTC
TRBJ1-4 TRBD1 . TRBV5-8 CASSRGTGADATNEKLFF TGTGCCAGCAGTAGGGGGACAGGGGCGGATGCAACTAATGAAAAACTGTTTTTT
TRBJ2-7 . . TRBV20-1 CSASMSTYEQYF TGCAGTGCTAGTATGTCAACCTACGAGCAGTACTTC
TRBJ1-3 . . TRBV6-1 CASSEGGAGPFRNTIYF TGTGCCAGCAGTGAAGGTGGGGCAGGGCCGTTTCGAAACACCATATATTTT
TRBJ1-1 . . TRBV29-1 CSVGWGSLGPVNTEAFF TGCAGCGTTGGCTGGGGCAGTTTAGGCCCAGTGAACACTGAAGCTTTCTTT
TRBJ2-1 TRBD2 . TRBV28 CASSLPGLAGVDEQFF TGTGCCAGCAGCTTACCCGGACTAGCGGGAGTGGATGAGCAGTTCTTC
TRBJ2-1 TRBD2 . TRBV5-1 CASSPWIAGHIHEQFF TGCGCCAGCAGCCCCTGGATAGCGGGCCATATCCATGAGCAGTTCTTC
TRBJ2-2 TRBD1 . TRBV3-1/TRBV3-2 CASSQNRGAGELFF TGTGCCAGCAGCCAAAACAGGGGGGCCGGGGAGCTGTTTTTT
TRBJ2-1 TRBD1 . TRBV28 CASSQPGQGSHEQFF TGTGCCAGCAGTCAACCGGGACAGGGATCCCATGAGCAGTTCTTC
TRBJ1-1 . once TRBV28 CASTRARVNTEAFF TGTGCCAGCACCAGGGCCCGGGTGAACACTGAAGCTTTCTTT
TRBJ2-7 TRBD1 . TRBV18 CASSRDRGDYEQYF TGTGCCAGCTCCCGGGACAGGGGAGACTACGAGCAGTACTTC
TRBJ2-5 . . TRBV5-8 CASSWGTGLVGETQYF TGTGCCAGCAGCTGGGGAACAGGGCTGGTGGGAGAGACCCAGTACTTC
TRBJ2-7 . . TRBV28 CASSPTGLPYEQYF TGTGCCAGCAGTCCCACAGGGCTCCCCTACGAGCAGTACTTC
TRBJ2-3 . . TRBV6-1 CASSEAEGDTQYF TGTGCCAGCAGTGAAGCTGAGGGCGATACGCAGTATTTT
TRBJ2-7 . . TRBV9 CASSARSGREQYF TGTGCCAGCAGCGCCCGGTCAGGGCGCGAGCAGTACTTC
TRBJ1-1 TRBD1 once TRBV7-8 CASSQPRDRATEAFF TGTGCCAGCAGCCAGCCCCGGGACAGGGCGACTGAAGCTTTCTTT
TRBJ2-3 TRBD2 . TRBV5-1 CASSLVLGLAGTDTQYF TGCGCCAGCAGCTTGGTTTTAGGACTAGCGGGGACAGATACGCAGTATTTT
TRBJ2-2 . . TRBV6-5 CASPQGQNTGELFF TGTGCCAGCCCACAAGGACAGAACACCGGGGAGCTGTTTTTT
TRBJ2-2 TRBD1 . TRBV5-1 CASSPGRTGGPGELFF TGCGCCAGCAGCCCGGGAAGGACAGGGGGCCCCGGGGAGCTGTTTTTT
TRBJ2-3 . . TRBV25-1 CASSKQGTDTQYF TGTGCCAGCAGTAAACAGGGTACAGATACGCAGTATTTT
TRBJ1-1 . . TRBV5-1 CASSLVQGMNTEAFF TGCGCCAGCAGCTTGGTACAGGGAATGAACACTGAAGCTTTCTTT
TRBJ2-2 . once TRBV2 CASSEARVENTGELFF TGTGCCAGCAGTGAAGCGCGGGTAGAGAACACCGGGGAGCTGTTTTTT
TRBJ1-5 TRBD1 . TRBV19 CASSVDRGQSQPQHF TGTGCCAGTAGTGTGGACAGGGGGCAAAGTCAGCCCCAGCATTTT
TRBJ2-7 . . TRBV2 CASSADNGGAYEQYF TGTGCCAGCAGTGCTGACAACGGGGGAGCCTACGAGCAGTACTTC